The entry that follows covers one T cell receptor beta chain sequence. From the 5' RACE reads, TCRdb called clonotypes with MiXCR, one entry per CDR3 protein. The table lists around 87,000 distinct CDR3 sequences, over 9.5% of them singletons. This sample was included in a study of spatial heterogeneity in lung cancer. The CDR3 sequence is 14 residues long. Germline V gives CDR1 SGHRS, CDR2 YFSETQ. V lost 0 bases, J lost 0 bases, and 3 bases lay in between. Time point given: sample taken at primary tumor resection. Sequencing of whole RNA from tumor, nontumor lung or frozen PBMC involved no sorting. Source: PBMCs, taken at surgery. The clonotype comes from a male donor with early-stage non-small cell lung cancer. The rearrangement uses TRBV5-1 and TRBJ2-2; D remains unclear. CDR3 sequence: CASSLGTNTGELFF. The CDR3 bases are TGCGCCAGCAGCTTGGGAACGAACACCGGGGAGCTGTTTTTT.